These 16 T cell receptor beta chains were all obtained from the same sample, sequenced in a study of PD-1 blockade in classical Hodgkin lymphoma. Brentuximab vedotin exposure varied among the patients, all of whom had relapsed after autologous stem cell transplantation. Measured with immunoSEQ multiplex PCR; TCRdb has only the in-frame clones, and not every one. The sample lists some 100,000 clones; roughly 89% were seen once. The starting material was peripheral blood mononuclear cells (PBMCs), obtained before the second cycle of nivolumab. The source of these receptors is a human donor with classical Hodgkin lymphoma.

The chain carries TRBV19 and TRBJ2-2, with D unresolved. Germline CDR1 reads LNHDA; CDR2 reads SQIVND (reference sequence). The CDR3 length is 14 residues. V was pared by 3 bases and J by 1 base, with 6 bases between. CDR3 sequence reads: CASSIDVNTGELFF. In DNA, the CDR3 is TGTGCCAGTAGTATCGACGTGAACACCGGGGAGCTGTTTTTT.

The V gene is TRBV4-2, the J gene TRBJ1-2, with no clear D. Trimming removed 1 base at V and 7 bases at J, with 13 bases between. The CDR3 has 14 amino acids. Germline V gene lookup returns CDR1 LGHNA and CDR2 YNFKEQ. For the CDR3, the DNA is TGTGCCAGCAGCCAAGGTCGCTACGGCGGTGGCTACACCTTC. The encoded protein is CASSQGRYGGGYTF.

This clone turned up a few times. The CDR3 loop reads CAWSAGTLNTEAFF. The CDR3 coding sequence is TGTGCCTGGAGTGCGGGCACGCTGAACACTGAAGCTTTCTTT. The rearrangement joins TRBV30 to TRBJ1-1; D call uncertain. CDR3 length equals 14 residues. CDR1 is GTSNPN and CDR2 is SVGIG in the germline V gene (reference sequence). V lost 1 base and J lost 0, with 9 bases in between.

This chain uses TRBV7-8 with TRBJ1-5; D is uncertain. The CDR3 is 16 amino acids. The V end lost 5 bases, the J end lost 0 bases, and 14 bases lay between the germline ends. Per the germline V gene, CDR1 is SGHVS and CDR2 is FQNEAQ. CDR3 sequence (DNA): TGTGCCAGCAGCCCTCAATCCCTTTATAGCAATCAGCCCCAGCATTTT. Amino acids: CASSPQSLYSNQPQHF.

The V call is TRBV2, the J call TRBJ2-3; 8 nucleotides line up with TRBD1. J lost 1 base, V lost 8 bases, and 5 bases had no gene match. The length of the CDR3 is 14 residues. Germline values: CDR1 SNHLY, CDR2 FYNNEI. The CDR3 loop reads CASDLQGGTDTQYF. Written as DNA, the CDR3 is TGTGCCAGCGACCTACAGGGGGGCACAGATACGCAGTATTTT.

On this clone itself: This same CDR3 is encoded by further DNA sequences in the sample. The V call is TRBV19, the J call TRBJ1-1; possibly TRBD1 for D (5 bases). CDR3 size: 12 residues. V dropped 8 bases and J dropped 3 bases, with 10 bases sitting between them. Germline loops: CDR1 LNHDA, CDR2 SQIVND (reference sequence). The CDR3 is CASSWGDTEAFF. CDR3 bases: TGTGCCAGTTCCTGGGGGGACACTGAAGCTTTCTTT.

The J gene is TRBJ2-7, the V gene TRBV6-1; a weak D match, TRBD1 (5 bases). This CDR3 is built from 14 residues. V dropped 6 bases and J dropped 2 bases, with 14 bases sitting between them. Germline CDR1 reads MNHNS; CDR2 reads SASEGT. The CDR3 sequence: CASRTSDIAYEQYF. The CDR3, as DNA: TGTGCCAGCAGGACATCGGACATTGCCTACGAGCAGTACTTC.

This clone was found a few times. This sequence joins TRBV10-1 and TRBJ1-1; the D is unclear. The CDR3 extends over 13 amino acids. The germline V gene encodes CDR1 WNHNN and CDR2 SYGVQD (reference sequence). V lost 4 bases, J lost 2 bases, and 8 bases lay in between. The CDR3 nucleotides read TGCGCCAGCAGTGTGGCCGCTAACACTGAAGCTTTCTTT. This translates into CASSVAANTEAFF.

This sequence joins TRBV9 and TRBJ1-6; D remains ambiguous. The CDR3 contains 15 residues. V lost 0 bases and J 6 bases, leaving 10 bases between the germline ends. Germline CDR1 is SGDLS and CDR2 is YYNGEE. The CDR3 DNA sequence: TGTGCCAGCAGCGTAGAGGGCTGGGGTAATTCACCCCTCCACTTT. Its protein product is CASSVEGWGNSPLHF.

This chain connects TRBV9 to TRBJ1-4, with 9 bases that match TRBD1. CDR3 length: 15 amino acids. J gave up 7 bases and V 1 base, and 5 bases lay outside the gene matches. Germline CDR1 is SGDLS and CDR2 is YYNGEE. This chain's CDR3 is CASSVRTGEAEKLFF. CDR3 coding DNA: TGTGCCAGCAGCGTAAGGACAGGGGAAGCTGAAAAACTGTTTTTT.

This CDR3 reads CASRWGGALNSPLHF. The CDR3 bases are TGTGCCAGCAGGTGGGGGGGGGCCCTTAATTCACCCCTCCACTTT. The genes are TRBV5-6 and TRBJ1-6, with D possibly being TRBD1 (6 bases). Germline V lookup: CDR1 SGHDT, CDR2 YYEEEE. Deletions cut 5 bases from V and 6 bases from J, with 15 bases between. The CDR3 has 15 residues.

The chain recombines TRBV6-5 with TRBJ1-4; unclear D gene. V was pared by 4 bases and J by 3 bases, with 9 bases between. Germline lookup yields CDR1 MNHEY and CDR2 SVGAGI. The CDR3 consists of 14 residues. The CDR3 region is CASSSRGANEKLFF. The CDR3 DNA follows: TGTGCCAGCAGTTCGAGAGGCGCTAATGAAAAACTGTTTTTT.

The chain carries TRBV29-1 and TRBJ1-1; TRBD1 is a possible D gene (5 bases). Germline CDR1 reads SQVTM; CDR2 reads ANQGSEA. The CDR3 runs to 13 residues. V lost 0 bases, J lost 5 bases, and 10 bases lay in between. The CDR3 loop reads CSVEDRGDTEAFF. CDR3 coding DNA: TGCAGCGTTGAAGACCGGGGGGATACTGAAGCTTTCTTT.

The rearrangement joins TRBV6-1 to TRBJ2-2; 7 nucleotides line up with TRBD1. J gave up 0 bases and V 5 bases, and 3 bases lay outside the gene matches. The CDR3 is 15 residues long. Germline CDR1 and CDR2: MNHNS and SASEGT. Written as DNA, the CDR3 is TGTGCCAGCAGTAGACAGGGCCCGAACACCGGGGAGCTGTTTTTT. Protein product: CASSRQGPNTGELFF.

The genes are TRBV5-8 and TRBJ2-5, with 9 bases lining up with TRBD1. Per the germline V gene, CDR1 is SGHTS and CDR2 is YDEGEE. The CDR3 contains 15 residues. V shed 2 bases, J shed 1 base, and the junction held 3 bases outside the gene matches. The CDR3 is CASSLGDRVQETQYF. CDR3 sequence (DNA): TGTGCCAGCAGCTTAGGGGACAGGGTCCAAGAGACCCAGTACTTC. Using reference TRBV5-8 and TRBJ2-5 for the parts outside the CDR3, the full variable domain is EAGVTQSPTHLIKTRGQQATLRCSPISGHTSVYWYQQALGLGLQFLLWYDEGEERNRGNFPPRFSGRQFPNYSSELNVNALELEDSALYLCASSLGDRVQETQYFGPGTRLLVL.

The rearrangement joins TRBV9 to TRBJ2-7, with D possibly TRBD1 on 6 matching bases. Trimming left V 4 bases short and J 4 bases short, with 9 bases between. The CDR3 is made up of 12 amino acids. The germline CDR1 and CDR2 sequences are SGDLS and YYNGEE. CDR3 in amino acids: CASSSQGYEQYF. The CDR3 bases are TGTGCCAGCAGCAGCCAGGGGTACGAGCAGTACTTC.